The rows below give T cell receptor beta chains drawn from one sample of a study of human T cells and chemical hapten exposure. A single record per CDR3 protein comes from TCRdb applying MiXCR to the RACE reads. The table has 60,000 to 90,000 distinct CDR3 sequences, about 8.6% seen once; the top ten hold approximately 1.5%. Sequencing was done on a sample of whole blood. The receptor source for this set is a female donor in good health. Some clones in this sample may be carry-over from other donors' samples. The CDR3 runs from the conserved cysteine through the conserved F or W. D genes are given only for firm matches. Size values are once, few and many counts, or a class for expanded clones, and some rows have none.

D | J | V | size | CDR3 | DNA
TRBD1 | TRBJ2-7 | TRBV4-3 | NA | CVSSKGTGLYEQYF | TGCGTCAGCAGCAAAGGGACAGGGCTCTACGAGCAGTACTTC
NA | TRBJ1-1 | TRBV20-1 | many | CSAALGAEAFF | TGCAGTGCTGCCTTGGGGGCTGAAGCTTTCTTT
TRBD2 | TRBJ2-1 | TRBV20-1 | many | CSARAEAASGGLISYNEQFF | TGCAGTGCTAGAGCCGAAGCGGCTAGCGGGGGACTCATCTCCTACAATGAGCAGTTCTTC
NA | TRBJ1-6 | TRBV12-3/TRBV12-4 | NA | CASSVGSSYNSPLHF | TGTGCCAGCAGTGTTGGTAGCTCCTATAATTCACCCCTCCACTTT
NA | TRBJ1-5 | TRBV27 | few | CANHLSPLASNQPQHF | TGTGCCAACCATTTGTCCCCTTTGGCCAGCAATCAGCCCCAGCATTTT
NA | TRBJ1-3 | TRBV13 | NA | CASSWGADSYFSGNTIYF | TGTGCCAGCAGCTGGGGGGCCGACAGCTACTTCTCTGGAAACACCATATATTTT
NA | TRBJ1-2 | TRBV6-6 | NA | CASSYAGDQYGYTF | TGTGCCAGCAGTTACGCAGGGGATCAGTATGGCTACACCTTC
TRBD2 | TRBJ2-1 | TRBV10-3 | few | CAIRSGGAGNEQFF | TGTGCCATCAGGAGCGGGGGGGCCGGGAATGAGCAGTTCTTC
NA | TRBJ2-4 | TRBV20-1 | NA | CSAGGGAKNIQYF | TGCAGTGCTGGGGGTGGGGCCAAAAACATTCAGTACTTC
TRBD2 | TRBJ2-3 | TRBV12-3/TRBV12-4 | few | CASGPGTSGYTDTQYF | TGTGCCAGCGGCCCCGGGACTAGCGGGTACACAGATACGCAGTATTTT
TRBD2 | TRBJ2-5 | TRBV5-1 | NA | CASSWTSGGKVFVTQYF | TGCGCCAGCAGCTGGACTAGCGGGGGGAAAGTCTTTGTGACCCAGTACTTC
TRBD1 | TRBJ1-5 | TRBV28 | many | CASRLTGASNQPQHF | TGTGCCAGCAGGTTAACAGGGGCGAGCAATCAGCCCCAGCATTTT
NA | TRBJ1-1 | TRBV7-9 | many | CASSLDREGTEAFF | TGTGCCAGCAGCTTAGACAGGGAAGGCACTGAAGCTTTCTTT
TRBD2 | TRBJ2-7 | TRBV27 | many | CASSLRGGWNEQYF | TGTGCCAGCAGTTTACGGGGGGGCTGGAACGAGCAGTACTTC
NA | TRBJ1-1 | TRBV7-3 | NA | CASSFDMNTEAFF | TGTGCCAGCAGCTTTGATATGAACACTGAAGCTTTCTTT
TRBD1 | TRBJ1-2 | TRBV10-3 | many | CAISESSWTGVNYGYTF | TGTGCCATCAGTGAGTCCTCCTGGACAGGGGTAAACTATGGCTACACCTTC
NA | TRBJ1-4 | TRBV27 | NA | CASSERRGATNEKLFF | TGTGCCAGCAGCGAACGGCGAGGGGCAACTAATGAAAAACTGTTTTTT
TRBD1 | TRBJ1-1 | TRBV5-6 | many | CASSFVTGQAFEAFF | TGTGCCAGCAGCTTCGTGACAGGGCAAGCTTTTGAAGCTTTCTTT
NA | TRBJ2-5 | TRBV23-1 | NA | CASSQSWPVKETQYF | TGCGCCAGCAGTCAATCCTGGCCGGTGAAAGAGACCCAGTACTTC
NA | TRBJ1-3 | TRBV5-4 | NA | CASSRDVLLSSGNTIYF | TGTGCCAGCAGCCGGGACGTCCTGTTGAGCTCTGGAAACACCATATATTTT
TRBD2 | TRBJ2-7 | TRBV6-5 | NA | CASSRTRYSYEQYF | TGTGCCAGCAGCCGGACTAGATACTCCTACGAGCAGTACTTC
NA | TRBJ2-1 | TRBV10-3 | many | CASKTDRDEQFF | TGTGCCAGCAAGACCGACCGTGATGAGCAGTTCTTC
TRBD2 | TRBJ2-1 | TRBV7-8 | many | CASSFPLAGAYNEQFF | TGTGCCAGCAGCTTCCCACTAGCGGGGGCCTACAATGAGCAGTTCTTC
NA | TRBJ2-5 | TRBV15 | NA | CATSRDPTETQYF | TGTGCCACCAGCAGAGATCCCACGGAGACCCAGTACTTC
TRBD1 | TRBJ1-1 | TRBV4-1 | many | CASSQDTGEGTEAFF | TGCGCCAGCAGCCAAGACACAGGGGAGGGCACTGAAGCTTTCTTT
NA | TRBJ2-1 | TRBV3-1 | NA | CASSQANEQFF | TGTGCCAGCAGCCAAGCCAATGAGCAGTTCTTC
NA | TRBJ1-1 | TRBV12-3/TRBV12-4 | NA | CASSLKIGADLNTEAFF | TGTGCCAGCAGTTTAAAGATCGGCGCGGATTTGAACACTGAAGCTTTCTTT
NA | TRBJ2-3 | TRBV18 | NA | CASSPGTTGFFDTQYF | TGTGCCAGCTCGCCAGGGACCACAGGCTTTTTTGATACGCAGTATTTT
TRBD1 | TRBJ2-7 | TRBV20-1 | many | CSAREATGFVYEQYF | TGCAGTGCTAGAGAGGCGACAGGGTTTGTATACGAGCAGTACTTC
NA | TRBJ1-1 | TRBV18 | NA | CASFQGTVSMNTEAFF | TGTGCCAGCTTCCAGGGCACGGTTTCCATGAACACTGAAGCTTTCTTT
NA | TRBJ2-7 | TRBV29-1 | many | CSVDSGSTIYEQYF | TGCAGCGTGGATTCCGGGTCCACAATCTACGAGCAGTACTTC
NA | TRBJ2-5 | TRBV20-1 | many | CSAGSTGYQETQYF | TGCAGTGCTGGCTCGACTGGGTACCAAGAGACCCAGTACTTC
NA | TRBJ1-4 | TRBV18 | few | CASSPTTGDNEKLFF | TGTGCCAGCTCACCGACGACAGGAGATAATGAAAAACTGTTTTTT
NA | TRBJ2-7 | TRBV21-1 | many | CASSKVEGPTVYEQYF | TGTGCCAGCAGCAAAGTAGAGGGCCCCACGGTCTACGAGCAGTACTTC
NA | TRBJ1-6 | TRBV2 | NA | CASSVRRERRNSPLHF | TGTGCCAGCAGTGTTCGGCGTGAGAGGCGTAATTCACCCCTCCACTTT
NA | TRBJ2-7 | TRBV28 | NA | CASSHNSRTQGCPGEQYF | TGTGCCAGCAGCCATAATAGCCGTACACAGGGATGCCCAGGAGAGCAGTACTTC
NA | TRBJ2-3 | TRBV25-1 | many | CASRGGTDTQYF | TGTGCCAGCAGGGGGGGCACAGATACGCAGTATTTT
NA | TRBJ1-1 | TRBV6-6 | NA | CASSYARPGAGTEAFF | TGTGCCAGCAGTTACGCCCGACCAGGGGCGGGCACTGAAGCTTTCTTT
NA | TRBJ2-7 | TRBV5-1 | many | CASSGGEQYF | TGCGCCAGCAGCGGGGGGGAGCAGTACTTC
TRBD1 | TRBJ2-7 | TRBV29-1 | many | CSVVTGGSYEQYF | TGCAGCGTTGTAACAGGGGGCTCCTACGAGCAGTACTTC
NA | TRBJ1-2 | TRBV3-1 | NA | CASSQETVGYYGYTF | TGTGCCAGCAGCCAAGAAACAGTTGGTTACTATGGCTACACCTTC
NA | TRBJ2-5 | TRBV29-1 | few | CSVENAALETQYF | TGCAGCGTTGAAAATGCGGCCTTGGAGACCCAGTACTTC
NA | TRBJ1-4 | TRBV6-5 | many | CASSYGEGLFEKLFF | TGTGCCAGCAGTTATGGAGAGGGGTTGTTTGAAAAACTGTTTTTT
NA | TRBJ1-1 | TRBV18 | NA | CVSSPSRGRGTEAFF | TGTGTCAGCTCACCGTCTCGGGGGCGCGGAACTGAAGCTTTCTTT
NA | TRBJ2-7 | TRBV3-1 | NA | CASSQSPPGEQYF | TGTGCCAGCAGCCAGAGCCCGCCCGGCGAGCAGTACTTC
TRBD1 | TRBJ1-1 | TRBV28 | many | CASSGDSYNTEAFF | TGTGCCAGCAGTGGGGACAGTTACAACACTGAAGCTTTCTTT
TRBD1 | TRBJ1-2 | TRBV13 | NA | CASRDRGQSGGYTF | TGTGCCAGCAGGGACAGGGGGCAATCGGGTGGCTACACCTTC
NA | TRBJ1-1 | TRBV6-2/TRBV6-3 | many | CASLKGGGRNTEAFF | TGTGCCAGCCTTAAAGGGGGGGGGCGAAACACTGAAGCTTTCTTT